The rows below give T cell receptor beta chains drawn from one sample of a study of T-cell reconstitution after alpha-beta-depleted transplantation in children. Each CDR3 protein gets one entry after TCRdb re-called the PCR reads with MiXCR. The sample has around 410,000 distinct CDR3 sequences, under 13% seen once. Source: PBMCs from the stem cell graft donor, taken from the stem cell graft. The receptors come from a human donor who donated a stem cell graft to a child with acute myeloid leukemia. Each CDR3 is given with its conserved first and last residue. Each record gives: V gene, J gene, CDR3 length, D gene, clone size, CDR3 protein, CDR3 DNA. The D gene is left open where the match is weak. For some rows the clone size is stated as once, few or many, or as a class when expanded; others skip it.

TRBV12-3/TRBV12-4,TRBJ2-5,14,NA,few,CASSLGSRGETQYF,TGTGCCAGCAGTTTAGGCTCAAGGGGTGAGACCCAGTACTTC
TRBV4-2,TRBJ2-3,15,NA,NA,CASSQGLSLTDTQYF,TGTGCCAGCAGCCAGGGCCTAAGCCTCACAGATACGCAGTATTTT
TRBV7-3,TRBJ1-2,13,TRBD1,NA,CASSYTGGDGYTF,TGTGCCAGCAGCTATACAGGGGGCGATGGCTACACCTTC
TRBV7-9,TRBJ1-5,15,NA,NA,CASSAGQPGNQPQHF,TGTGCCAGCAGCGCTGGACAGCCCGGCAATCAGCCCCAGCATTTT
TRBV18,TRBJ1-5,15,NA,few,CASSPPGQGHQPQHF,TGTGCCAGCTCACCACCGGGCCAAGGCCATCAGCCCCAGCATTTT
TRBV20-1,TRBJ1-1,12,TRBD1,few,CSATTDRGRAFF,TGCAGTGCCACCACCGACAGGGGGCGAGCTTTCTTT
TRBV29-1,TRBJ2-1,14,TRBD2,NA,CSVARRGEYNEQFF,TGCAGCGTGGCTCGGCGGGGGGAATACAATGAGCAGTTCTTC
TRBV20-1,TRBJ1-5,16,NA,NA,CSARDPSGRVNQPQHF,TGCAGTGCTAGAGATCCCTCAGGGAGGGTCAATCAGCCCCAGCATTTT
TRBV18,TRBJ2-2,15,TRBD2,NA,CASSPGLAAAGELFF,TGTGCCAGCTCACCGGGACTAGCGGCAGCCGGGGAGCTGTTTTTT
TRBV6-1,TRBJ1-5,13,NA,few,CASRTDEGQPQHF,TGTGCCAGCAGGACGGACGAAGGTCAGCCCCAGCATTTT
TRBV6-5,TRBJ2-3,15,NA,few,CASSYTGSSTDTQYF,TGTGCCAGCAGTTATACGGGGTCTAGCACAGATACGCAGTATTTT
TRBV27,TRBJ2-1,16,NA,few,CASSPWSSAVYNEQFF,TGTGCCAGCAGCCCATGGTCCAGCGCGGTCTACAATGAGCAGTTCTTC
TRBV10-3,TRBJ2-5,13,NA,NA,CAITDREGETQYF,TGTGCCATCACGGACAGGGAGGGAGAGACCCAGTACTTC
TRBV5-1,TRBJ2-7,14,NA,NA,CASSLGQAPYEQYF,TGCGCCAGCAGCTTGGGACAGGCTCCCTACGAGCAGTACTTC
TRBV5-1,TRBJ2-3,15,NA,many,CASSSKGILENTQYF,TGCGCCAGCAGCTCCAAAGGGATCCTCGAGAATACGCAGTATTTT
TRBV20-1,TRBJ2-5,16,TRBD2,few,CSARAPGLAVQETQYF,TGCAGTGCTAGAGCTCCGGGACTAGCGGTACAAGAGACCCAGTACTTC
TRBV6-2/TRBV6-3,TRBJ2-1,17,TRBD2,few,CASSYASWSGAYNEQFF,TGTGCCAGCAGTTACGCTTCATGGAGCGGGGCCTACAATGAGCAGTTCTTC
TRBV3-1,TRBJ1-1,12,NA,many,CASSQLNTEAFF,TGTGCCAGCAGCCAACTGAACACTGAAGCTTTCTTT
TRBV9,TRBJ2-1,15,NA,few,CASSVGSGEVDEQFF,TGTGCCAGCAGCGTAGGGAGCGGAGAGGTCGATGAGCAGTTCTTC
TRBV29-1,TRBJ2-5,14,NA,few,CSVEGLGGGETQYF,TGCAGCGTTGAAGGTTTGGGAGGGGGTGAGACCCAGTACTTC
TRBV5-1,TRBJ2-5,15,TRBD2,NA,CASSSPLAGGETQYF,TGCGCCAGCAGCTCGCCACTAGCGGGAGGAGAGACCCAGTACTTC
TRBV20-1,TRBJ2-7,12,NA,NA,CSARDTGIEQYF,TGCAGTGCTAGAGATACAGGGATCGAGCAGTACTTC
TRBV20-1,TRBJ2-1,17,TRBD2,many,CSGSGLAGGNTWDEQFF,TGCAGTGGAAGTGGACTAGCGGGAGGAAATACGTGGGATGAGCAGTTCTTC
TRBV6-5,TRBJ1-1,14,NA,many,CASSYFQRSTEAFF,TGTGCCAGCAGTTACTTCCAACGGAGCACTGAAGCTTTCTTT
TRBV2,TRBJ2-3,15,NA,few,CASSGMTSGTDTQYF,TGTGCCAGCAGTGGAATGACGAGCGGCACAGATACGCAGTATTTT